Given below is one T cell receptor (beta chain) in context. Antigen: not known. This sample stems from a study of post-analysis software for immune sequencing data. The study's findings and limits: Compared with controls, patients had more of about 5 TRBV segments, including TRBV5-6, TRBV5-1 and TRBV20-1. Normalized Chao1 diversity was significantly lower in multiple sclerosis patients than in controls.

cDNA libraries for TCR beta contained unique molecular identifiers. TCRdb passed the PCR reads through MiXCR, listing each CDR3 protein once. The sample consists of hundreds of thousands of distinct CDR3 sequences, 25% to 30% of them appearing once. V lost 7 bases and J lost 4; bases outside the gene matches: 14. The CDR3 loop spans 16 amino acids. CDR1 MDHEN and CDR2 SYDVKM come from the germline V gene. The specimen was blood. The chain employs TRBV28 and TRBJ2-7, with TRBD1 identical over 9 bases. This clonotype was obtained from a girl aged 5-17 years with multiple sclerosis. The CDR3 region has the DNA TGTGCCAGCAAGAAAAAGGGACAGGGAATCGGTTACGAGCAGTACTTC. This sequence encodes CASKKKGQGIGYEQYF.